The 4 T cell receptor beta chains below come from one sample, sequenced in a study of blood T cell repertoires in COVID-19. Some clones are missing from TCRdb's copy, which holds only in-frame ones; the method was immunoSEQ multiplex PCR. The data contain 53,000 or so clones, 65% to 85% of them singletons. The sample comprised peripheral blood. The receptors were sampled from a man aged 70-80 years with active COVID-19.

The J gene is TRBJ2-1, the V gene TRBV5-4; 13 bases are a match to TRBD2. Losses at the gene ends were 6 bases for V and 0 bases for J; bases not matched to a gene: 3. The germline gives CDR1 SGHNT, CDR2 YYREEE (reference sequence). The CDR3 extends over 16 amino acids. Here the CDR3 DNA reads TGTGCCAGCACACTAGCGGGAGGGAGCTCCTACAATGAGCAGTTCTTC. The encoded protein is CASTLAGGSSYNEQFF.

The genes are TRBV6-5 and TRBJ2-3; 12 bases fit TRBD2. Germline V lookup: CDR1 MNHEY, CDR2 SVGAGI. Losses at the gene ends were 6 bases for V and 2 bases for J; bases not matched to a gene: 3. The CDR3 spans 15 residues. The CDR3 spells CASRGTSGLTDTQYF. In DNA form, the CDR3 reads TGTGCCAGCAGAGGGACTAGCGGGCTCACAGATACGCAGTATTTT.

The rearrangement links TRBV7-2 to TRBJ1-1; TRBD1 agrees at 11 bases. The V and J ends lost 5 bases and 4 bases, in that order; junction bases with no gene match: 6. CDR3 size: 15 residues. Germline-derived CDR1 and CDR2 are SGHTA and FQGNSA. The CDR3 is CASSRRDRGVTEAFF. In DNA, the CDR3 is TGTGCCAGCAGCCGCCGGGACAGGGGGGTCACTGAAGCTTTCTTT.

The chain is built from TRBV11-2 and TRBJ2-1; 12 bases line up with TRBD2. V lost 4 bases and J lost 9; bases outside the gene matches: 10. The CDR3 contains 16 residues. Germline CDR1 SGHAT, CDR2 FQNNGV. The CDR3 DNA sequence: TGTGCCAGCAGCTCATGGCCTAGCGGGAGGGCTTTTGAGCAGTTCTTC. This translates into CASSSWPSGRAFEQFF.